Presented here are 23 T cell receptor beta chains from one specimen sequenced in a study of CD8 T cells in ankylosing spondylitis. MiXCR was run by TCRdb on the 5' RACE reads, yielding one entry per CDR3 protein. The sample holds about 130,000 distinct CDR3 sequences, over 7% seen once. Sequenced input: blood, either unsorted or a sorted T cell fraction (not recorded which). Receptor source: a male donor with ankylosing spondylitis or in good health (not recorded which).

This clonotype was observed many times. This chain uses TRBV7-8 with TRBJ1-6; D is unresolved. Trimming stripped 3 bases from V and 5 bases from J, with 11 bases between. CDR1 and CDR2 from the germline V gene are SGHVS and FQNEAQ. The CDR3 spans 15 residues. CDR3 nucleotide sequence: TGTGCCAGCAGCTTCAGTGAGCTTAATAATTCACCCCTCCACTTT. Its protein is CASSFSELNNSPLHF.

This clonotype was counted at least ten times. The chain has TRBV20-1 and TRBJ1-3; 8 bases are a match to TRBD1. This CDR3 has 13 amino acids. V trimming: 7 bases; J trimming: 2 bases; junction bases outside the gene matches: 4. In germline, CDR1 is DFQATT, CDR2 SNEGSKA (reference sequence). The CDR3 region is CSVQQGAGNTIYF. CDR3 nucleotide sequence: TGCAGTGTCCAACAGGGGGCTGGAAACACCATATATTTT.

This clonotype has a count of ten or more. V is TRBV20-1 and J is TRBJ2-5; a weak D match, TRBD2 (5 bases). Germline V gene data show CDR1 as DFQATT and CDR2 as SNEGSKA (reference sequence). This CDR3 is built from 11 residues. CDR3 region: CSVYGKETQYF. The CDR3 coding sequence is TGCAGCGTCTACGGGAAAGAGACCCAGTACTTC.

This clonotype has a count of ten or more. CDR3 coding DNA: TGTGCCAGCACACCCAAGGGAGGGAAGGTCGGCACCGGGGAGCTGTTTTTT. Protein sequence: CASTPKGGKVGTGELFF. This chain connects TRBV12-3 or TRBV12-4 to TRBJ2-2, with 7 bases aligning to TRBD2. The CDR3 consists of 17 residues. J gave up 4 bases and V 7 bases, and 15 bases lay outside the gene matches.

This clonotype was found a few times. The chain has TRBV6-2 or TRBV6-3 and TRBJ2-5; TRBD2 might be the D (5 bases). From germline, CDR1 is MNHEY and CDR2 SVGEGT. CDR3 length equals 17 residues. Trimming took 2 bases from V and 2 from J, leaving 18 bases between them. CDR3 DNA sequence: TGTGCCAGCAGTTACGATGTGAGGGAGCTCTTACAAGAGACCCAGTACTTC. It encodes CASSYDVRELLQETQYF.

This clonotype was detected ten times or more. The J gene is TRBJ2-7, the V gene TRBV6-5, with D maybe TRBD2 (5 bases). Trimming took 0 bases from V and 3 from J, leaving 9 bases between them. The CDR3 length is 14 residues. Germline assignment: CDR1 MNHEY and CDR2 SVGAGI. The DNA of the CDR3 is TGTGCCAGCAGTTACTCGAGACGGGACTACGAGCAGTACTTC. The encoded protein is CASSYSRRDYEQYF.

This chain connects TRBV15 to TRBJ2-1, with D perhaps TRBD2 (6 bases). The CDR3 loop spans 16 amino acids. Germline CDR1 reads LNHNV; CDR2 reads YYDKDF (reference sequence). The V end lost 0 bases, the J end lost 1 base, and 10 bases lay between the germline ends. The CDR3 nucleotides are TGTGCCACCAGCAGAGATCTCGGGAGTTCCTACAATGAGCAGTTCTTC. This gives the protein CATSRDLGSSYNEQFF.

This clonotype has a handful of counts. The gene calls are TRBV12-3 or TRBV12-4 and TRBJ1-4, with unresolved D. The CDR3 totals 15 residues. V was clipped by 1 base and J by 3 bases, with 9 bases between them. In DNA, the CDR3 is TGTGCCAGCAGTTTAGGAGGACGGCCTAATGAAAAACTGTTTTTT. Its protein is CASSLGGRPNEKLFF.

There are many counts of this clonotype. The J gene is TRBJ2-1, the V gene TRBV12-3 or TRBV12-4, with unresolved D. V was trimmed by 7 bases and J by 6 bases, leaving 16 bases between them. The CDR3 sequence is 14 residues long. CDR3 nucleotides: TGTGCCAGCACCTCCGGACGCTCAACCAATGAGCAGTTCTTC. Protein: CASTSGRSTNEQFF.

The chain employs TRBV7-9 and TRBJ2-5; tentatively, D is TRBD1 (5 bases). The CDR3 has 17 residues. V was shortened by 5 bases and J by 6 bases, with 25 bases between the two germline ends. CDR1 is SEHNR, CDR2 FQNEAQ, per germline (reference sequence). CDR3 protein: CASSPRSLRQGGKTQYF. In DNA form, the CDR3 reads TGTGCCAGCAGCCCCCGGTCCCTTCGGCAGGGTGGAAAGACCCAGTACTTC.

This chain connects TRBV5-1 to TRBJ2-7, with D possibly matching TRBD1 (6 bases). Trimming removed 3 bases at V and 2 bases at J, with 12 bases between. The CDR3 runs 14 residues. Germline V CDR1 and CDR2: SGHRS, YFSETQ. The CDR3 nucleotides are TGCGCCAGCAGCTCAAACAGGGACACCTACGAGCAGTACTTC. As protein: CASSSNRDTYEQYF.

Many counts were recorded for this clonotype. The chain carries TRBV20-1 and TRBJ1-1, with D perhaps matching TRBD1 (5 bases). Between the trimmed V and J ends, which lost 5 bases and 0 bases, there was a span of 13 bases. The CDR3 spans 14 residues. Germline V lookup: CDR1 DFQATT, CDR2 SNEGSKA (reference sequence). Written as DNA, the CDR3 is TGCAGTGCTGGGAAGGGACGGATGAACACTGAAGCTTTCTTT. Translating gives CSAGKGRMNTEAFF.

This clonotype was counted only a few times. This sequence joins TRBV7-9 and TRBJ2-1, with TRBD1 matching 9 bases. This CDR3 is 13 amino acids long. V dropped 5 bases and J dropped 6; count of bases not matched to a gene: 2. Germline V CDR1 and CDR2: SEHNR, FQNEAQ (reference sequence). CDR3 coding DNA: TGTGCCAGCAGCGAGACAGGGGGCAATGAGCAGTTCTTC. Translated: CASSETGGNEQFF.

CDR3 loop: CASSFRGHGEQFF. CDR3 sequence (DNA): TGTGCCAGCAGTTTCAGGGGCCACGGTGAGCAGTTCTTC. The V gene is TRBV12-3 or TRBV12-4, the J gene TRBJ2-1; possibly TRBD1 for D (6 bases). CDR3 length equals 13 residues. Trimming left V 3 bases short and J 9 bases short, with 12 bases between.

This sequence joins TRBV6-5 and TRBJ1-3, with TRBD1 matching over 7 bases. V lost 2 bases, J lost 2 bases, and 9 bases stayed unmatched. CDR3 length: 17 amino acids. Looked up from germline, CDR1 is MNHEY and CDR2 is SVGAGI. CDR3 nucleotides: TGTGCCAGCAGTTACGACTGGACAGGATTGGCTGGAAACACCATATATTTT. Its translation is CASSYDWTGLAGNTIYF.

In this sample, this clonotype turned up many times. The chain carries TRBV9 and TRBJ2-6; possibly TRBD1 for D (7 bases). The CDR3 runs to 15 residues. The V and J ends lost 7 bases and 3 bases respectively, with 14 bases between them. The V gene's germline CDR1 is SGDLS and CDR2 YYNGEE. The CDR3 loop is CASGGGGVGANVLTF. The CDR3 nucleotides are TGTGCCAGCGGCGGAGGGGGCGTTGGGGCCAACGTCCTGACTTTC. Together with reference TRBV9 and TRBJ2-6, the CDR3 gives the full variable domain: DSGVTQTPKHLITATGQRVTLRCSPRSGDLSVYWYQQSLDQGLQFLIQYYNGEERAKGNILERFSAQQFPDLHSELNLSSLELGDSALYFCASGGGGVGANVLTFGAGSRLTVL.

This clonotype was seen only a few times. The rearrangement links TRBV3-1 to TRBJ2-3; a weak D match, TRBD2 (5 bases). The CDR3 is 15 amino acids. V shed 0 bases and J shed 4 bases, with 11 bases lying between them. Germline values: CDR1 LGHDT, CDR2 YNNKEL (reference sequence). The CDR3 region has the DNA TGTGCCAGCAGCCAAGAGTCGAGGGAGTCAGATACGCAGTATTTT. The encoded protein is CASSQESRESDTQYF.

There are many counts of this clonotype. The rearrangement joins TRBV7-2 to TRBJ2-2, with 7 nucleotides matching TRBD1. Germline CDR1 is SGHTA and CDR2 is FQGNSA. After removal of 5 bases from V and 0 bases from J, the junction contained 3 bases not matched to a gene. The CDR3 is 15 residues long. CDR3 in DNA: TGTGCCAGCAGCACCGGACAGGCGAACACCGGGGAGCTGTTTTTT. This translates into CASSTGQANTGELFF.

This chain links TRBV28 with TRBJ2-3, with 8 bases that match TRBD1. Germline values: CDR1 MDHEN, CDR2 SYDVKM. CDR3 length equals 15 residues. J lost 2 bases, V lost 6 bases, and 7 bases had no gene match. The CDR3 spells CASSTRDRITDTQYF. As DNA, the CDR3 is TGTGCCAGCAGCACCCGGGACAGGATCACAGATACGCAGTATTTT.

This clonotype occurred many times. The chain employs TRBV20-1 and TRBJ2-7; the D is unclear. V lost 4 bases and J 3 bases, leaving 1 base between the germline ends. Germline V CDR1 and CDR2: DFQATT, SNEGSKA (reference sequence). CDR3 length: 9 residues. The CDR3 here is CSANYEQYF. For the CDR3, the DNA is TGCAGTGCTAACTACGAGCAGTACTTC.

In its sample, this clonotype was seen many times. V gene TRBV7-2 combines with J gene TRBJ2-7, with 9 bases that match TRBD2. CDR1 SGHTA and CDR2 FQGNSA come from the germline V gene. The ends lost 1 base at V and 2 bases at J; junction bases unmatched: 6. This CDR3 comprises 16 residues. Written as DNA, the CDR3 is TGTGCCAGCAGCTTAGTGCTAGCGGGGAATACCTACGAGCAGTACTTC. Amino acid sequence: CASSLVLAGNTYEQYF.

This clonotype has ten or more counts. The chain employs TRBV9 and TRBJ2-5, with D uncertain. V lost 3 bases, J lost 5 bases, and 11 bases lay in between. CDR1 and CDR2 from the germline V gene are SGDLS and YYNGEE. The CDR3 length is 13 residues. The CDR3 DNA reads as TGTGCCAGCAGCGGGCAGGAGCAGGAGACCCAGTACTTC. It codes for CASSGQEQETQYF.

This clonotype was counted ten times or more. The genes are TRBV20-1 and TRBJ2-1; D tentatively reads TRBD1 or TRBD2 (5 bases each). Trimming took 6 bases from V and 10 from J, leaving 13 bases between them. The germline gives CDR1 DFQATT, CDR2 SNEGSKA (reference sequence). The CDR3 loop spans 11 amino acids. The CDR3 loop reads CSASVGDEQFF. CDR3 nucleotides: TGCAGTGCGTCCGTGGGGGACGAGCAGTTCTTC.